This is a list of T cell receptor beta chains from one sample in a study of blood T cell repertoires in COVID-19. Clones were read by immunoSEQ multiplex PCR, and TCRdb kept only the in-frame ones, dropping some. This table holds about 260,000 clones, 88% found once. Material: peripheral blood. The receptors here all came from a man in his 60s who had recovered from COVID-19. The CDR3 runs from the conserved cysteine through the conserved F or W. D genes are given only for firm matches. Clone size is shown for a subset of rows, as once, few, many or a class of expanded clone.

>14|TRBJ1-2|-|TRBV30|once
TGTGCCTGGAGTGTACAGGGAACCTACTATGGCTACACCTTC
CAWSVQGTYYGYTF
>15|TRBJ1-5|TRBD1|TRBV24-1|-
TGTGCCACCAGTGCCGGGACAGGGGGCAATCAGCCCCAGCATTTT
CATSAGTGGNQPQHF
>14|TRBJ2-5|TRBD1|TRBV19|-
TGTGCCAGTAGTAGTCACAGGGGATCGGAGACCCAGTACTTC
CASSSHRGSETQYF
>17|TRBJ2-6|TRBD2|TRBV11-3|once
TGTGCCAGCAGCCGGGGACTAGCGGGGACTGGGGCCAACGTCCTGACTTTC
CASSRGLAGTGANVLTF
>15|TRBJ1-2|-|TRBV30|-
TGTGCCTGGAAGAGCGCGGTAATTTACGAGGGTGGCTACACCTTC
CAWKSAVIYEGGYTF
>16|TRBJ2-7|-|TRBV3-1/TRBV3-2|-
TGTGCCAGCAGCCAATCCGAGGTGGCCGGCCCCTACGAGCAGTACTTC
CASSQSEVAGPYEQYF
>10|TRBJ1-2|-|TRBV30|-
TGTGCCTGGAATCAGGGGAGCTACACCTTC
CAWNQGSYTF
>13|TRBJ2-3|-|TRBV6-5|-
TGTGCCACCCAAGGGGCTAGCACAGATACGCAGTATTTT
CATQGASTDTQYF
>16|TRBJ1-6|TRBD1|TRBV3-1/TRBV3-2|-
TGTGCCAGCAGCCAGGAGGTGAGACAGGGCGGGTCACCCCTCCACTTT
CASSQEVRQGGSPLHF
>15|TRBJ1-4|TRBD1|TRBV25-1|-
TGTGCCAGCTCAAGTCTCAGGGGGGTTAATGAAAAACTGTTTTTT
CASSSLRGVNEKLFF
>12|TRBJ1-1|-|TRBV10-2|-
TGCGCCAGCAGTGTTCCGGGGGGTTCGGCTTTCTTT
CASSVPGGSAFF
>14|TRBJ1-5|TRBD1|TRBV7-9|-
TGTGCCAGCAGCTCTCAGGGGACAGGTCGTCCCCAGCATTTT
CASSSQGTGRPQHF
>17|TRBJ2-5|-|TRBV7-3|-
TGTGCCAGCAGACCACGCGCCCAGGGGGGTGGCCAAGAGACCCAGTACTTC
CASRPRAQGGGQETQYF
>13|TRBJ1-2|TRBD1|TRBV6-5|-
TGTGCCAGCAGGCCGGGACAGGCAGATGGCTACACCTTC
CASRPGQADGYTF
>15|TRBJ2-4|TRBD2|TRBV9|-
TGTGCCAGCAGCGTAGCAGGCGGGGGAAGGGACATTCAGTACTTC
CASSVAGGGRDIQYF
>15|TRBJ2-5|TRBD1|TRBV19|-
TGTGCCAGTAGTTCCCGTCGGGACAGGGAAGAGACCCAGTACTTC
CASSSRRDREETQYF
>12|TRBJ2-1|TRBD1|TRBV6-2/TRBV6-3|few
TGTGCCAGCAGTTATTCCGGGACAGGGGGGTTCTTC
CASSYSGTGGFF
>15|TRBJ2-7|TRBD1|TRBV27|-
TGTGCCAGCAGTTCTGGACAGGGAAGAACCTACGAGCAGTACTTC
CASSSGQGRTYEQYF
>16|TRBJ2-7|TRBD2|TRBV7-9|-
TGTGCCAGCAGCTTAGTAGCGGGGCTTACTTCCTACGAGCAGTACTTC
CASSLVAGLTSYEQYF
>15|TRBJ1-1|-|TRBV6-5|-
TGTGCCAGCAGTCCCCTGTCCGGAGGGTACACTGAAGCTTTCTTT
CASSPLSGGYTEAFF
>14|TRBJ1-4|-|TRBV4-1|-
TGCGCCAGCAGCCAGTACGGGGTGGAGGAAAAACTGTTTTTT
CASSQYGVEEKLFF
>15|TRBJ1-1|-|TRBV7-6|once
TGTGCCAGCATCCTGGGGGGGCGAGGGAACACTGAAGCTTTCTTT
CASILGGRGNTEAFF
>17|TRBJ1-5|-|TRBV6-2/TRBV6-3|-
TGTGCCAGCAGTCCCTTCGAGCGGCACGGGGGCAATCAGCCCCAGCATTTT
CASSPFERHGGNQPQHF
>17|TRBJ2-1|TRBD1|TRBV24-1|-
TGTGCCACCAGTGATTCCGCTGACAGGGCTTCCTACAATGAGCAGTTCTTC
CATSDSADRASYNEQFF
>15|TRBJ1-2|-|TRBV19|-
TGTGCCAGTAGTCCAGAACCGGGTCACCTCTATGGCTACACCTTC
CASSPEPGHLYGYTF
>18|TRBJ2-5|TRBD2|TRBV7-6|-
TGTGCCAGCACCCCCGAGGCTAGCGGGGGAGTTGTAAAAGAGACCCAGTACTTC
CASTPEASGGVVKETQYF
>15|TRBJ1-6|-|TRBV5-1|-
TGCGCCAGCAGCTTGGGTGGACAGCATCATGAGCCCCTCCACTTT
CASSLGGQHHEPLHF
>13|TRBJ1-2|TRBD1|TRBV7-8|-
TGTGCCAGCAGTCAAGGGGGCATCTATGGCTACACCTTC
CASSQGGIYGYTF
>15|TRBJ1-1|-|TRBV19|-
TGTGCCAGTTCGAACTTGCCGGGGATGAACACTGAAGCTTTCTTT
CASSNLPGMNTEAFF
>17|TRBJ2-7|TRBD2|TRBV11-2|-
TGTGCCAGCAGCCCCCAAAAAACTAGCGGGGTATCCTACGAGCAGTACTTC
CASSPQKTSGVSYEQYF
>15|TRBJ1-6|TRBD1|TRBV18|-
TGTGCCAGCTCACCCGGGGACAGGGGAAATTCACCCCTCCACTTT
CASSPGDRGNSPLHF
>14|TRBJ2-5|-|TRBV19|-
TGTGCCAGTAGTATAGGGGGCACCATAGAGACCCAGTACTTC
CASSIGGTIETQYF
>14|TRBJ1-5|-|TRBV30|-
TGTGCCTGGAGTGGCGACAGGCAGGACCAGCCCCAGCATTTT
CAWSGDRQDQPQHF
>13|TRBJ2-3|TRBD2|TRBV6-4|once
TGTGCCAGCAGTGATTTAGCGGGGGGGCCTCAGTATTTT
CASSDLAGGPQYF
>13|TRBJ2-7|-|TRBV15|once
TGTGCCACCAGCAGTCGGGGGGCTCGTGAGCAGTACTTC
CATSSRGAREQYF
>13|TRBJ2-3|-|TRBV4-2|-
TGTGCCAGCAGCCAAGAGGCCACAGATACGCAGTATTTT
CASSQEATDTQYF
>15|TRBJ2-2|TRBD1|TRBV10-3|-
TGTGCCATCACCAGGACAGGCCTGAACACCGGGGAGCTGTTTTTT
CAITRTGLNTGELFF
>16|TRBJ2-5|TRBD1|TRBV6-5|few
TGTGCCAGCAGTTACACCGGGACAGGGGGGGGAGAGACCCAGTACTTC
CASSYTGTGGGETQYF
>12|TRBJ2-7|TRBD1|TRBV6-2/TRBV6-3|-
TGTGCCAGCAGTGGGACAGGTAGCGAGCAGTACTTC
CASSGTGSEQYF
>13|TRBJ1-1|-|TRBV18|-
TGTGCCAGCTCACCGACAAGTAACACTGAAGCTTTCTTT
CASSPTSNTEAFF
>13|TRBJ1-4|-|TRBV2|-
TGTGCCAGCTCAGAACAGGTTAATGAAAAACTGTTTTTT
CASSEQVNEKLFF
>15|TRBJ2-3|TRBD2|TRBV25-1|-
TGTGCCAGCAGATTAGCGGGGGGTCCAACAGATACGCAGTATTTT
CASRLAGGPTDTQYF
>12|TRBJ1-1|-|TRBV6-1|-
TGTGCCAGCAGTGACAGGTTCACTGAAGCTTTCTTT
CASSDRFTEAFF
>12|TRBJ2-1|-|TRBV11-2|once
TGTGCCAGCAGCTTAGATCTAGATGAGCAGTTCTTC
CASSLDLDEQFF
>10|TRBJ2-5|-|TRBV6-6|few
TGTGCCACCCCTCCCGAGACCCAGTACTTC
CATPPETQYF
>17|TRBJ1-5|TRBD1|TRBV30|-
TGTGCCTGGAGCGCCACCGGGACAGCGGTTAGCAATCAGCCCCAGCATTTT
CAWSATGTAVSNQPQHF
>15|TRBJ1-6|-|TRBV14|-
TGTGCCAGCAGCGCTGGGCCGCCGGGGGATTCACCCCTCCACTTT
CASSAGPPGDSPLHF
>15|TRBJ1-6|-|TRBV2|-
TGTGCCAGCAGCAGCAGGGGCTCCTATAATTCACCCCTCCACTTT
CASSSRGSYNSPLHF
>12|TRBJ2-7|-|TRBV7-9|-
TGTGCCAGCAGCTTTATAGCGTACGAGCAGTACTTC
CASSFIAYEQYF
>13|TRBJ1-2|-|TRBV29-1|-
TGCAGCGTTGCAGAGGGTGTCGGGTATGGCTACACCTTC
CSVAEGVGYGYTF
>13|TRBJ1-2|TRBD1|TRBV14|-
TGTGCCAGCAGACCAGACAGGGTACAGGGCTACACCTTC
CASRPDRVQGYTF
>13|TRBJ2-3|-|TRBV6-5|-
TGTGCCAGCAGTAGGGGGCGGGGCGATACGCAGTATTTT
CASSRGRGDTQYF
>17|TRBJ2-2|-|TRBV3-1/TRBV3-2|-
TGTGCCAGCAGCCATGGAAACAGGGTGTCGAACACCGGGGAGCTGTTTTTT
CASSHGNRVSNTGELFF
>15|TRBJ2-7|-|TRBV24-1|-
TGTGCCACCAGTGATTCCAGGGGGAGGACCTACGAGCAGTACTTC
CATSDSRGRTYEQYF
>16|TRBJ2-5|TRBD2|TRBV5-4|-
TGTGCCAGCAGCTTGGCTTCGACTAGCGGGGAAGAGACCCAGTACTTC
CASSLASTSGEETQYF
>12|TRBJ2-5|TRBD2|TRBV18|-
TGTGCCAGCTCACCGGGAGGGGAGACCCAGTACTTC
CASSPGGETQYF